This T cell receptor (beta chain) was recorded in a study of T cell repertoires in cytomegalovirus infection. Study background: Through public TCR beta signatures, both CMV infection and matching HLA type were indicated.

MiXCR, run by TCRdb on the reads, gives a single entry per CDR3 protein. The sample lists roughly 630,000 distinct CDR3 sequences, approximately 24% occurring once. Overall study results and limits: Clonotypes of TCR beta that were HLA-C-restricted and CMV-specific dominated the ex vivo response. Summed frequency of public TCR beta families distinguished CMV carriers with the relevant HLA.

As to this clonotype: The antigen remains undetermined.

The CDR3 covers 15 residues. V was clipped by 5 bases and J by 4 bases, with 15 bases between them. From germline, CDR1 is SEHNR and CDR2 FQNEAQ (reference sequence). Sequences were obtained from CD8+ T cells from PBMCs. This chain uses TRBV7-9 with TRBJ2-1; possibly TRBD1 for D (5 bases). The clonotype comes from a human donor in good health (CMV status not recorded). Some clones in this sample may be carry-over from other donors' samples. Here the CDR3 reads CASSGDSAFYNEQFF. Here the CDR3 DNA reads TGTGCCAGCAGCGGAGACAGTGCCTTTTACAATGAGCAGTTCTTC.